The 16 T cell receptor beta chains listed next were all sequenced from one sample in a study of blood T cell repertoires in COVID-19. Sequencing was performed with immunoSEQ multiplex PCR; in TCRdb, only in-frame clones are kept and a portion is missing. The sample has some 130,000 clones, 84% seen once; the top ten hold about 1.5%. Sequencing was carried out using peripheral blood. The receptor set was obtained from a man in his 60s with acute or convalescent COVID-19.

J is TRBJ2-1 and V is TRBV7-3; TRBD1 aligns across 8 bases. The CDR3 has 15 amino acids. Trimming took 0 bases from V and 4 from J; bases not matched to a gene: 2. CDR1 and CDR2 (germline): SGHTA, FQGTGA. The CDR3 bases are TGTGCCAGCAGCTTAACAAGGACAGGGTACAATGAGCAGTTCTTC. This codes for CASSLTRTGYNEQFF.

This clone was recorded a few times. V gene TRBV2 combines with J gene TRBJ2-5, with 12 bases fitting TRBD1. The V and J ends lost 6 bases and 6 bases, in that order; junction bases with no gene match: 11. CDR1 is SNHLY, CDR2 FYNNEI, per germline. The CDR3 is made up of 16 amino acids. The CDR3 protein is CASRDRDRGLLKTQYF. CDR3 nucleotide sequence: TGTGCCAGCAGGGACCGGGACAGGGGGCTCTTGAAGACCCAGTACTTC.

This clone was picked up one time. This chain links TRBV18 with TRBJ1-5; D is unclear. Between the trimmed V and J ends, which lost 4 bases and 3 bases, there was a span of 10 bases. Per the germline V gene, CDR1 is KGHSH and CDR2 is LQKENI. This CDR3 spans 14 amino acids. The CDR3 DNA reads TGTGCCAGCTCACTCTGGGAGGACAATCAGCCCCAGCATTTT. As protein: CASSLWEDNQPQHF.

This chain uses TRBV7-2 with TRBJ1-6; D is unclear. The germline CDR1 and CDR2 sequences are SGHTA and FQGNSA. V lost 3 bases and J lost 7, with 7 bases in between. The CDR3 length is 13 residues. CDR3 nucleotides: TGTGCCAGCAGCTTGGCCAAGAATTCACCCCTCCACTTT. Its translation: CASSLAKNSPLHF.

The chain links TRBV5-4 to TRBJ2-5, with 12 bases matching TRBD1. This CDR3 region has 16 residues. The germline gives CDR1 SGHNT, CDR2 YYREEE (reference sequence). V lost 3 bases, J lost 5 bases, and 8 bases stayed unmatched. Written as DNA, the CDR3 is TGTGCCAGCAGCTCCATGGGACAGGGGGCTGGTGAGACCCAGTACTTC. Its translation: CASSSMGQGAGETQYF.

The V call is TRBV28, the J call TRBJ1-1; 9 bases match TRBD1. The ends lost 6 bases at V and 10 bases at J; junction bases unmatched: 18. The germline V gene encodes CDR1 MDHEN and CDR2 SYDVKM. CDR3 length equals 16 residues. As DNA, the CDR3 is TGTGCCAGCAGCCTACCAACCACAGGGGGCGAAGGTCTAGCTTTCTTT. Protein sequence: CASSLPTTGGEGLAFF.

This sequence joins TRBV3-1 (or the pseudogene TRBV3-2) and TRBJ2-7; 7 bases are shared with TRBD1. This CDR3 comprises 15 residues. With V trimmed by 1 base and J by 3 bases, 6 bases remained unmatched. Germline V lookup: CDR1 LGHDT, CDR2 YNNKEL (reference sequence). The CDR3 DNA reads as TGTGCCAGCAGCCAAGCCGGGACAGTCCACTACGAGCAGTACTTC. Protein product: CASSQAGTVHYEQYF.

This chain uses TRBV5-1 with TRBJ1-5; 9 nucleotides agree with TRBD1. Germline trimming cut 4 bases from V and 5 bases from J; bases unmatched to any gene: 1. The CDR3 runs to 13 residues. The germline V gene has CDR1 SGHRS and CDR2 YFSETQ. The CDR3 loop reads CASSRQGDQPQHF. As DNA, the CDR3 is TGCGCCAGCAGCCGACAGGGGGATCAGCCCCAGCATTTT.

This clone was recorded once. This sequence joins TRBV28 and TRBJ2-7, with D possibly TRBD2 on 6 matching bases. CDR1 and CDR2 (germline): MDHEN, SYDVKM. This CDR3 contains 12 residues. The V end was cut by 11 bases, the J end by 0 bases, with 11 bases between. DNA of the CDR3: TGTGCCTCGGGGACTTTCTCCTACGAGCAGTACTTC. This translates into CASGTFSYEQYF.

The chain uses TRBV5-6 and TRBJ2-1, with TRBD1 matching 8 bases. Germline values: CDR1 SGHDT, CDR2 YYEEEE. The CDR3 sequence is 15 residues long. V dropped 0 bases and J dropped 5; count of bases not matched to a gene: 4. The CDR3 protein is CASSLAGGGHNEQFF. The CDR3 DNA follows: TGTGCCAGCAGCTTGGCAGGGGGCGGGCACAATGAGCAGTTCTTC.

This clone was detected only once. This chain uses TRBV10-1 with TRBJ1-1; D might be TRBD1 (6 bases). This CDR3 has 15 residues. The ends were cut back, 0 bases at V and 4 bases at J, with 12 bases in the middle. Germline CDR1 is WNHNN and CDR2 is SYGVQD (reference sequence). The CDR3 reads CASSESRGGGTEAFF. In nucleotides, the CDR3 is TGCGCCAGCAGTGAGTCGAGGGGGGGCGGCACTGAAGCTTTCTTT.

The count of this clone is one. The chain joins TRBV5-4 to TRBJ2-7; D perhaps matches TRBD2 (6 bases). The V gene's germline CDR1 is SGHNT and CDR2 YYREEE (reference sequence). The V end lost 6 bases, the J end lost 5 bases, and 18 bases lay between the germline ends. This CDR3 is built from 14 residues. CDR3: CASTPRGNDNEQYF. The CDR3 DNA sequence: TGTGCCAGCACCCCCCGGGGGAACGACAACGAGCAGTACTTC.

This chain links TRBV9 with TRBJ1-2, with a weak D call TRBD1 (6 bases). V was cut by 4 bases and J by 4 bases, with 17 bases left in between. The CDR3 length is 15 residues. Germline V lookup: CDR1 SGDLS, CDR2 YYNGEE. The CDR3 DNA reads as TGTGCCAGCAGCCTTAAGGGGGGGGAAGTCTATGGCTACACCTTC. It encodes CASSLKGGEVYGYTF.

The chain has TRBV3-1 (or the pseudogene TRBV3-2) and TRBJ2-1, with D perhaps TRBD1 (5 bases). CDR1 is LGHDT and CDR2 is YNNKEL in the germline V gene (reference sequence). V was pared by 4 bases and J by 4 bases, with 14 bases between. The CDR3 sequence is 15 residues long. This CDR3 is CASSLDSKAYNEQFF. CDR3 coding DNA: TGTGCCAGCAGCCTCGACAGTAAAGCTTACAATGAGCAGTTCTTC.

The genes are TRBV5-1 and TRBJ1-2, with TRBD1 as a possible D gene (6 bases). This CDR3 is 12 amino acids long. Germline loops: CDR1 SGHRS, CDR2 YFSETQ. V gave up 4 bases and J gave up 6 bases, with 10 bases separating them. The DNA for the CDR3 is TGCGCCAGCAGCCTTACAGGGAATGGCTACACCTTC. This translates into CASSLTGNGYTF.

The chain combines TRBV4-1 with TRBJ1-5, with 8 nucleotides matching TRBD1. Germline values: CDR1 MGHRA, CDR2 YSYEKL. The V segment lost 2 bases and the J segment 4 bases; nucleotides outside the gene matches: 4. The CDR3 runs to 15 residues. Here the CDR3 DNA reads TGCGCCAGCAGCCAAACGACAGGGGAGAATCAGCCCCAGCATTTT. This encodes CASSQTTGENQPQHF.